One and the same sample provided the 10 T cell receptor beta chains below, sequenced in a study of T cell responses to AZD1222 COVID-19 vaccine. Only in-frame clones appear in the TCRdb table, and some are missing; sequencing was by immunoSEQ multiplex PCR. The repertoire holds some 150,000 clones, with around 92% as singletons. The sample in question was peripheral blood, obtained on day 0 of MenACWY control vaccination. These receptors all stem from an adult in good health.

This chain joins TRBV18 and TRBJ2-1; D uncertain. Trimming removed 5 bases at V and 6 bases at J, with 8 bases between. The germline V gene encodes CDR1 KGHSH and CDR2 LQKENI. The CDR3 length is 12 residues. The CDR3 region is CASSFLGNEQFF. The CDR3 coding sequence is TGTGCCAGCTCATTCCTAGGCAATGAGCAGTTCTTC.

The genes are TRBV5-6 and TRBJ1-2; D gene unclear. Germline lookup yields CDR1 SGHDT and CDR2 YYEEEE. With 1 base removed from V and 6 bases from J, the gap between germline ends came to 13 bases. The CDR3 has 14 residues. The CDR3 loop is CASSLPFSWDGYTF. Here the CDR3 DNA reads TGTGCCAGCAGCTTGCCTTTTAGTTGGGATGGCTACACCTTC. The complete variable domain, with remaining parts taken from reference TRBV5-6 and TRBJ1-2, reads DAGVTQSPTHLIKTRGQQVTLRCSPKSGHDTVSWYQQALGQGPQFIFQYYEEEERQRGNFPDRFSGHQFPNYSSELNVNALLLGDSALYLCASSLPFSWDGYTFGSGTRLTVV.

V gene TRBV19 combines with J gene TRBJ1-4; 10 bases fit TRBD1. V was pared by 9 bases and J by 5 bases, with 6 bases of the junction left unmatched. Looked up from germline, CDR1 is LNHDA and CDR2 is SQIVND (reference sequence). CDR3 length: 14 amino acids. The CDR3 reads CASNDRGRNEKLFF. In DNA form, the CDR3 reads TGTGCCAGCAACGACAGGGGGCGAAATGAAAAACTGTTTTTT.

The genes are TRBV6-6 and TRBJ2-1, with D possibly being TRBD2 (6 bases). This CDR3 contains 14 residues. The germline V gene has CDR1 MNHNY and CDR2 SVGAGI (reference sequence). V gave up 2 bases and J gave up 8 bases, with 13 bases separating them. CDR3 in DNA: TGTGCCAGCAGTTACGCGGGACCTACGGATGAGCAGTTCTTC. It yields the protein CASSYAGPTDEQFF.

The CDR3 region has the DNA TGTGCCAGCAGCTTAGCTCGGACAGGGGGGAACACTGAAGCTTTCTTT. Protein product: CASSLARTGGNTEAFF. The rearrangement uses TRBV7-2 and TRBJ1-1; 10 bases agree with TRBD1. CDR3 length equals 16 residues. V was pared by 0 bases and J by 1 base, with 2 bases of the junction left unmatched. Germline V gives CDR1 SGHTA, CDR2 FQGNSA.

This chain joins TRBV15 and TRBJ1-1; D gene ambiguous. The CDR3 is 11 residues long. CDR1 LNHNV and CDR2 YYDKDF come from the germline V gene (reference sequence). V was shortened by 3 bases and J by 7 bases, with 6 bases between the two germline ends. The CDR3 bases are TGTGCCACCAGCAGTCTTATTGAAGCTTTCTTT. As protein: CATSSLIEAFF. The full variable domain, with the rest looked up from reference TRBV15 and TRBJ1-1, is DAMVIQNPRYQVTQFGKPVTLSCSQTLNHNVMYWYQQKSSQAPKLLFHYYDKDFNNEADTPDNFQSRRPNTSFCFLDIRSPGLGDTAMYLCATSSLIEAFFGQGTRLTVV.

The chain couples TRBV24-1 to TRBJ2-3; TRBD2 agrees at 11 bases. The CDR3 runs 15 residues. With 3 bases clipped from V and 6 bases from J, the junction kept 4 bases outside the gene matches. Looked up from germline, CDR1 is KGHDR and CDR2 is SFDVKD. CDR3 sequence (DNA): TGTGCCACCAGTGATCTAGCGGGAGGTCCCGATACGCAGTATTTT. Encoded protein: CATSDLAGGPDTQYF.

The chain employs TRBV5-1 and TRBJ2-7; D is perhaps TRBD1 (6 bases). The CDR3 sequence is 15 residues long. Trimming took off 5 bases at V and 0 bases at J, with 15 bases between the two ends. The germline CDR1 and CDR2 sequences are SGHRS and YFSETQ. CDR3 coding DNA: TGCGCCAGCAGTTTAATCGGGACACCCTCCTACGAGCAGTACTTC. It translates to CASSLIGTPSYEQYF.

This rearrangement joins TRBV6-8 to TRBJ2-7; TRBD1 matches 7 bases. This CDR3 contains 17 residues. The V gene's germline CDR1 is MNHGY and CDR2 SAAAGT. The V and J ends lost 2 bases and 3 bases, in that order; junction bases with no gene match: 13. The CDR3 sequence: CASSYPPFDRVSYEQYF. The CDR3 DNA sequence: TGTGCCAGCAGTTACCCCCCTTTCGACAGGGTAAGCTACGAGCAGTACTTC.

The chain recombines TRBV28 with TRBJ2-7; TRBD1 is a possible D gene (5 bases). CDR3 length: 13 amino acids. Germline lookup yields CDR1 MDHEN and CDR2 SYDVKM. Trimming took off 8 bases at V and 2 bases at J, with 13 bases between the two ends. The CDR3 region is CASGRAAPYEQYF. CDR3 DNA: TGTGCCAGCGGCAGGGCGGCCCCCTACGAGCAGTACTTC.